This TCR beta chain was sequenced during a study of T cell repertoires in cytomegalovirus infection. Looking at the study overall: Both CMV infection and a matching HLA type were indicated by public TCR beta signatures.

This CDR3 is built from 12 residues. Germline-derived CDR1 and CDR2 are SGHTA and FQGNSA. V shed 2 bases and J shed 5 bases, with 6 bases lying between them. This clonotype was counted ten times or more. No antigen is known for it. Study-wide points: Public TCR beta family frequency separated CMV-and-HLA carriers, including in an independent cohort. CMV-specific TCR beta clonotypes restricted by HLA-C were the ones dominating the ex vivo response.

Using its own MiXCR run on the reads, TCRdb lists one record per CDR3 protein. The table has over 300,000 distinct CDR3 sequences, approximately 9.5% seen once. Specimen: PBMCs. V usage is TRBV7-2 and J usage is TRBJ2-5; D tentatively reads TRBD1 or TRBD2 (5 bases each). The source of this sequence is a human donor in good health (CMV status not recorded). Some clones in this sample may be carry-over from other donors' samples. This chain's CDR3 is CASSLWGETQYF. As DNA, the CDR3 is TGTGCCAGCAGCTTATGGGGGGAGACCCAGTACTTC.